What follows is one TCR beta chain and its context. This entry is derived from a study of blood T cell repertoires in COVID-19. Study context: The study drew acute and convalescent COVID-19 samples from the United States, Italy and Spain. PBMCs, B-cell-depleted T cells, or T cells provided the cDNA or gDNA that made up the material.

CDR1 and CDR2 from the germline V gene are KGHDR and SFDVKD. V lost 4 bases, J lost 5 bases, and 10 bases lay in between. The CDR3 runs to 13 residues. In the authors' methods: Estimation of nucleated cell counts relied on the amplification of reference gene primers. This table comes from immunoSEQ multiplex PCR, and its TCRdb copy is limited to in-frame clones, with some not included. V, J and clone size are those of that table, while D and trimming were read from the DNA. This sample has about 160,000 clones, with roughly 77% found just once. The material sequenced was peripheral blood. The source of this sequence is a human donor in a cohort sampled during active COVID-19. The V and J genes are TRBV24-1 and TRBJ2-5; D is unresolved. CDR3 region: CATSDGARETQYF. The CDR3, as DNA: TGTGCCACCAGTGACGGCGCTAGGGAGACCCAGTACTTC.